The clone carrying this TCR beta chain was counted only a few times. This sample was taken from a study of blood T cell repertoires in COVID-19. Measured with immunoSEQ multiplex PCR; TCRdb has only the in-frame clones, and not every one. The table lists under 140,000 clones, 70% to 80% of them singletons. Germline assignment: CDR1 KGHSH and CDR2 LQKENI. Trimming cost V 5 bases and J 2 bases, with 7 bases left between them. The CDR3 has 13 residues. The V and J genes are TRBV18 and TRBJ1-3; D unresolved. Source material: peripheral blood. This clonotype was obtained from a woman aged 55-75 years with acute or convalescent COVID-19. CDR3 nucleotides: TGTGCCAGCTCATCCGGTGCTGGAAACACCATATATTTT. This gives the protein CASSSGAGNTIYF.